This T cell receptor beta chain appears in the sequencing data of a study of blood T cell repertoires in COVID-19 (TCRdb year 2020). Notes on the research overall: Samples covering the acute and convalescent phases of COVID-19 were provided by collaborators in the United States, Italy and Spain. The material from the prospective study consisted of cDNA or gDNA derived from T cells, B-cell-depleted T cells, or PBMCs. The dataset comprised deeply sampled blood TCRbeta repertoires from subjects exposed to, actively infected with, or recovered from COVID-19. The repertoires were released in a freely available public database intended as a resource for research on the immune response to SARS-CoV-2. Samples came from the ongoing ImmuneRACE study (first 160 participants) plus 1,254 subjects from 6 global collaborators. Nearly every sample came with metadata listing a de-identified subject ID, COVID-19 status, age in years and sex. Where HLA class I and class II types were available, the types were taken from metadata supplied by the sample provider, not from assay-based typing. Points the paper makes about the study in general: The quantity of clinical and demographic metadata differed by source and by participant and was supplied without curation.

Notes on this clone: The antigen this receptor binds is unknown. No quality values exist for individual bases; no much larger clone is one base distant.

Each collaborating institution followed its own protocols to collect whole blood in K2EDTA tubes. For TCRbeta analysis, collaborators shipped samples in one of three forms: frozen whole blood, isolated PBMCs, or DNA extracted from either of those sample types. TCRbeta CDR3 regions were amplified from genomic DNA using the immunoSEQ Assay, a bias-controlled multiplex PCR. The authors' analysis ran thus. The number of nucleated cells in each sample was estimated by amplification of reference gene primers within the assay. To quantify the absolute abundance of each unique TCRbeta CDR3 rearrangement, sequence reads were collapsed and filtered. For each sample, productive Simpson clonality was calculated as the square root of Simpson's diversity index over productive rearrangements. TCRdb holds this immuneACCESS table with in-frame rearrangements only. Some clones are missing; in checked studies, unresolved V genes explain under half, and the rest has no known cause. V and J calls and clone size are copied from that table; D and trimming were computed from the DNA. Present in this sample are approximately 72,000 clones, approximately 85% of which were seen just once. About 27% of the sample belongs to the ten largest clones.

V and J are truncated by 6 bases and 2 bases respectively, leaving an intervening sequence of 9 bases. The CDR3 goes from the cysteine to the phenylalanine over 13 residues. Only the CDR3 DNA is retained, 39 bases long and in frame from the first base. The rearrangement joined TRBV12-3 or TRBV12-4 to TRBJ2-3; TRBD1 is a possible D gene, resting on 6 matching bases. The sequenced sample was peripheral blood. The TCR was taken from a man aged 50-60 years with acute or convalescent COVID-19. The DNA sequence reads TGTGCCAGCAGAGGACAGAACACAGATACGCAGTATTTT. This sequence encodes CASRGQNTDTQYF.